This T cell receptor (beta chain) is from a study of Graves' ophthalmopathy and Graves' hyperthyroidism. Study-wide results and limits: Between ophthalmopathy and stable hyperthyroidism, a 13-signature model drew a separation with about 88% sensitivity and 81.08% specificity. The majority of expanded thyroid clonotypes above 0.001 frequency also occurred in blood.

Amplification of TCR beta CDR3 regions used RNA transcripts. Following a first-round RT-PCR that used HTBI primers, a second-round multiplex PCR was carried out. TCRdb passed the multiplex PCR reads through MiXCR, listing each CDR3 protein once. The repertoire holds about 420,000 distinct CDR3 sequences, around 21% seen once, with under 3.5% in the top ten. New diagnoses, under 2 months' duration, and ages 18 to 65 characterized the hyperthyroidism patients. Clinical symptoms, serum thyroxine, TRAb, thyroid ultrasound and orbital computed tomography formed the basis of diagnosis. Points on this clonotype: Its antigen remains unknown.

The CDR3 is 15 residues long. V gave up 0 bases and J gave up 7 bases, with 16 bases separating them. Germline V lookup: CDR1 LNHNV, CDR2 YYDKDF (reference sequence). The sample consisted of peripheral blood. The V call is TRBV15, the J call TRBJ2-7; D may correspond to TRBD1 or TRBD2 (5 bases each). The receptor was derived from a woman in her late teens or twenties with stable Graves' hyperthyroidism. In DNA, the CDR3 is TGTGCCACCAGCAGAGATCGGCAGGGTTGGGGGGAGCAGTACTTC. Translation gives CATSRDRQGWGEQYF.